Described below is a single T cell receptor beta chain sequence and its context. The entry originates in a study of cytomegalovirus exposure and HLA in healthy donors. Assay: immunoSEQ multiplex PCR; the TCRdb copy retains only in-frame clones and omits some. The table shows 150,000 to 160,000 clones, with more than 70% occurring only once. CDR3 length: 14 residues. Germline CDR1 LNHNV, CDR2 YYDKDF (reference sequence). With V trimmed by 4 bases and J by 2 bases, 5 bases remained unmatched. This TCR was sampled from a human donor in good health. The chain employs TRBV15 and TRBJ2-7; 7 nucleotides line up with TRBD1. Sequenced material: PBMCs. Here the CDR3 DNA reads TGTGCCACCAGCATCAGGACAGGAGCCTACGAGCAGTACTTC. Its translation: CATSIRTGAYEQYF.